This T cell receptor beta chain was captured in a study of T cells in women clearing cervical HPV infection. Findings of the study overall: Cases carried less TRBV6-7 than controls: approximately 0.1% versus 0.16%.

The protocol was immunoSEQ multiplex PCR, while the TCRdb copy is restricted to in-frame clones and leaves out a portion. The specimen's table records around 21,000 clones. MY09/MY11 PCR detected cervical HPV DNA; dot-blot assigned genotypes. Concerning this clone itself: What it recognizes is unknown. The read ends 3 residues shy of where the CDR3 ends; the end is completed using the germline J gene. Other DNA sequences in this specimen translate into the identical CDR3.

In germline, CDR1 is SGHRS, CDR2 YFSETQ. V was pared by 3 bases and J by 0 bases, with 8 bases of the junction left unmatched. The CDR3 contains 17 residues. The chain combines TRBV5-1 with TRBJ1-3; 8 bases are a match to TRBD1. The sequenced sample consisted of blood buffy coat. The receptor comes from a woman between 18 and 70 years old with a cervical HPV16 infection that either progressed to CIN3+ or cleared (not recorded which). CDR3 loop: CASSSTGQENSGNTIYF. The covered CDR3 bases are TGCGCCAGCAGCTCGACGGGACAGGAGAACTCTGGAAACACC.